This TCR beta chain was observed in a study of spatial heterogeneity in lung cancer. General study findings and limits: In blood, ubiquitous expanded tumor TCRs appeared more at resection than follow-up.

This clonotype was recorded many times. What it recognizes is unknown. TCRdb called the 5' RACE reads again in MiXCR, with one record for every CDR3 protein. The repertoire includes around 110,000 distinct CDR3 sequences, 12% of them detected once, and roughly 17% sits in the top ten. The time point is: blood at routine non-recurrence follow-up after resection. Tumor, nontumor lung or frozen PBMC supplied whole RNA that was sequenced unsorted. Here the sequenced sample was PBMCs, taken at follow-up. This receptor was taken from a male donor with early-stage non-small cell lung cancer.

Written as DNA, the CDR3 is TGCGCCAGCAGCTTGGAGGGGGGCACTGAAGCTTTCTTT. This translates into CASSLEGGTEAFF. The chain combines TRBV5-1 with TRBJ1-1; D might be TRBD1 (6 bases). The CDR3 extends over 13 amino acids. Germline lookup yields CDR1 SGHRS and CDR2 YFSETQ. V was trimmed by 0 bases and J by 4 bases, leaving 7 bases between them.